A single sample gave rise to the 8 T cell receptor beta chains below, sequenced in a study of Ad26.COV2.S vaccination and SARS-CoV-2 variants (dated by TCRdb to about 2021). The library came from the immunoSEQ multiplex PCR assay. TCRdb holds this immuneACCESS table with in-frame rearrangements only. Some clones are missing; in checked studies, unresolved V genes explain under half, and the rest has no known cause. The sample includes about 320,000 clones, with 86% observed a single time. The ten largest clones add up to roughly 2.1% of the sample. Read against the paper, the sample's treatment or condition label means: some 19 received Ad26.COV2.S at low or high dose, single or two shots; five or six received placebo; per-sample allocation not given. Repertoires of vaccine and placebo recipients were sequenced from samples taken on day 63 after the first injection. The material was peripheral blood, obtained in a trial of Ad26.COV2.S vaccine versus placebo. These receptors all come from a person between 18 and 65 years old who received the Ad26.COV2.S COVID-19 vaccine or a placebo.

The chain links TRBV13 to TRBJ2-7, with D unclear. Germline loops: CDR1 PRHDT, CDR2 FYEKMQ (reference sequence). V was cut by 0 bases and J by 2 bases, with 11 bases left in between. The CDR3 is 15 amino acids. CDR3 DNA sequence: TGTGCCAGCAGCTTAGGACAGAGTCCAGCCTACGAGCAGTACTTC. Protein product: CASSLGQSPAYEQYF.

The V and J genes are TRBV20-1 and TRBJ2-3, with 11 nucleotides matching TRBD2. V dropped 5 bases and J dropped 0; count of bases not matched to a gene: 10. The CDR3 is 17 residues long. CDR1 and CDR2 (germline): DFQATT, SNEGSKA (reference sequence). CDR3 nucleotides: TGCAGTGCTCGTGGCCTAGCGGGGGGAACTAGCACAGATACGCAGTATTTT. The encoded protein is CSARGLAGGTSTDTQYF.

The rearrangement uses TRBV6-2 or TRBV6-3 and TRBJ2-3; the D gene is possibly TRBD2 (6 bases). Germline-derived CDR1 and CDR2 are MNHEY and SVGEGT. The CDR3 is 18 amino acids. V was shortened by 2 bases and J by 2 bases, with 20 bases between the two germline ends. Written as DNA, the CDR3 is TGTGCCAGCAGTTACGAGGCGGAGCGGGCCACGACCACAGATACGCAGTATTTT. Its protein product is CASSYEAERATTTDTQYF.

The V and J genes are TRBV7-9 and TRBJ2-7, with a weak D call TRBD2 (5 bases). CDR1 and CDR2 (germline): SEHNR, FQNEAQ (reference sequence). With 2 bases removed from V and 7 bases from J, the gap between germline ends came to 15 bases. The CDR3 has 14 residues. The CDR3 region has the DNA TGTGCCAGCAGCTTAACGCCAGCCCGGAGGGAGCAGTACTTC. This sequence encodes CASSLTPARREQYF.

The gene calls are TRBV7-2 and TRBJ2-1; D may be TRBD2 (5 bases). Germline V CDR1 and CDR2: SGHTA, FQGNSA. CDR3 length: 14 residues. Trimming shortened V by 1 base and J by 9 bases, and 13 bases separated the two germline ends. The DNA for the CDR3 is TGTGCCAGCAGCTTAGGACGGGGTTCTAGTGAGCAGTTCTTC. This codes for CASSLGRGSSEQFF.

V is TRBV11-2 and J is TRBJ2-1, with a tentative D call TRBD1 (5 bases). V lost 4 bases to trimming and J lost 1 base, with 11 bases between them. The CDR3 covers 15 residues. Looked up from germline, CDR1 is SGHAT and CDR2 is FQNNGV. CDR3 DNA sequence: TGTGCCAGCAGCTGGGGCAGGGCTTCCTACAATGAGCAGTTCTTC. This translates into CASSWGRASYNEQFF.

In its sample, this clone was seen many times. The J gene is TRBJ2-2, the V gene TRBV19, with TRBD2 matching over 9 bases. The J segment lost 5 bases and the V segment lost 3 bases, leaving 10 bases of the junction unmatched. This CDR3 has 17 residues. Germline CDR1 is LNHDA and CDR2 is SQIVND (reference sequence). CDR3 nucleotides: TGTGCCAGTAGTATCGGCGCGCGGGGGGGCCGTACCGGGGAGCTGTTTTTT. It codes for CASSIGARGGRTGELFF.

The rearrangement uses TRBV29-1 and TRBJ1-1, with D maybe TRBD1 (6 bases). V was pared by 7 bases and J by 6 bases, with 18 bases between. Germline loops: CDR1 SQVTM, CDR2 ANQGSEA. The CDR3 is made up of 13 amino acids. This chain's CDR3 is CSAMGQLRAEAFF. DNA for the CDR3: TGCAGCGCCATGGGACAACTAAGGGCTGAAGCTTTCTTT.